The T cell receptor (beta chain) under discussion was sequenced for a study of T cells expressing NK-cell markers. Study details: It was sorted CD3+CD56+NKG2C+, CD3+CD56+NKG2C- and CD3+CD56-NKG2C+ T cells that supplied the TCR beta repertoires. Eight donors were sequenced, of whom seven were HCMV-seropositive, while the remaining one was HCMV-seronegative. Study-level results: The study left the HCMV specificity of expanded NKG2C+ T cell clones unresolved.

The cDNA for TCR beta came from 5'RACE template switching with UMIs. TCRdb derives one entry per CDR3 protein from the 5' RACE reads, leaving out DNA. There are roughly 280,000 distinct CDR3 sequences in the sample, with about 0.39% held by the top ten. The germline gives CDR1 SQVTM, CDR2 ANQGSEA. This CDR3 is 16 amino acids long. Details on this clonotype: Its specificity is unknown.

Sequenced material: blood T cells: a sorted CD56 or NKG2C T cell subset, CD4+ or CD8+ T cells, or bulk PBMC T cells (not recorded which). This TCR derives from a man between 18 and 35 years old in good health. V is TRBV29-1 and J is TRBJ2-1; TCRdb proposes TRBD1, but this gene call is untestable without DNA. CDR3 residues: CSVLLDREGSGNEQFF.